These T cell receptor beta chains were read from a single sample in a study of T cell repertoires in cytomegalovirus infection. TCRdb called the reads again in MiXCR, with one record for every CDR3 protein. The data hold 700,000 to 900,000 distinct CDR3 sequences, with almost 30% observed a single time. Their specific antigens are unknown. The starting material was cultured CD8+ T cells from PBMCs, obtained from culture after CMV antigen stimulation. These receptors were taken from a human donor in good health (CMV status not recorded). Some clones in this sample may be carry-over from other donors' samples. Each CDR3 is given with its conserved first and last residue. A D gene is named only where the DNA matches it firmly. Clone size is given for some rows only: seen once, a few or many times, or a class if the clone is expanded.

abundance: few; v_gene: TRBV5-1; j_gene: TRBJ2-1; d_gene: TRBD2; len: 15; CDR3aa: CASSPPGGGGDEQFF; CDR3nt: TGCGCCAGCAGCCCACCCGGGGGGGGAGGGGATGAGCAGTTCTTC
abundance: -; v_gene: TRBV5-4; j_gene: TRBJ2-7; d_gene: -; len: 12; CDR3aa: CASSLGFREQYF; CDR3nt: TGTGCCAGCAGCTTGGGGTTCCGCGAGCAGTACTTC
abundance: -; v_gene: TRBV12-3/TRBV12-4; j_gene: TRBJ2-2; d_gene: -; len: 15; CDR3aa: CASSLLTPNTGELFF; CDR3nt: TGTGCCAGCAGCTTATTGACACCGAACACCGGGGAGCTGTTTTTT
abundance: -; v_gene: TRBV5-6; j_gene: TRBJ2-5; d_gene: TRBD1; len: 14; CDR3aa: CASSTWDRQETQYF; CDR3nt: TGTGCCAGCAGCACCTGGGACAGACAAGAGACCCAGTACTTC
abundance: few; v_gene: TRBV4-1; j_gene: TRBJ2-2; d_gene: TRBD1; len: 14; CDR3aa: CASSRDRGRRELFF; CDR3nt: TGCGCCAGCAGCCGGGACAGGGGGCGACGAGAGCTGTTTTTT
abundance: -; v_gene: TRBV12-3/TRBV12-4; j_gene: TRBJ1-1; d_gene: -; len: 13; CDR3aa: CACSLGGGTEAFF; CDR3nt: TGTGCCTGCAGTTTAGGGGGAGGCACTGAAGCTTTCTTT
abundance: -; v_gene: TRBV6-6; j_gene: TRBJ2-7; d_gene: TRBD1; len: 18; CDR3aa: CASTPRTGQGVSSYEQYF; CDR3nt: TGTGCCAGCACCCCGAGGACGGGACAGGGAGTTTCCTCCTACGAGCAGTACTTC
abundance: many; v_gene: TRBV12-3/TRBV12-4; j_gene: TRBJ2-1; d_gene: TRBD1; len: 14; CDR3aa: CASSSGTGVNEQFF; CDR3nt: TGTGCCAGCAGTTCCGGGACAGGTGTCAATGAGCAGTTCTTC
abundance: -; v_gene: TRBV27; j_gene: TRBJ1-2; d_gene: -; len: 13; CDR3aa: CASSFWAGDGYTF; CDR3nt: TGTGCCAGCAGCTTCTGGGCAGGGGATGGCTACACCTTC
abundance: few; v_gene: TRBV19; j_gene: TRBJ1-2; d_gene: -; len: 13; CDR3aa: CASSMGRGYGYTF; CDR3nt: TGTGCCAGTAGTATGGGCAGGGGCTATGGCTACACCTTC
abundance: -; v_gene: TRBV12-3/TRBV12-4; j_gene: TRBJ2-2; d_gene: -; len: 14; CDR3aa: CASSPYGRTGELFF; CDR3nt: TGTGCCAGCAGTCCCTACGGTCGCACCGGGGAGCTGTTTTTT
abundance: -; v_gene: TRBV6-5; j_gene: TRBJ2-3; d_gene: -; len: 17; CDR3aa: CASSYLSGGTSTDTQYF; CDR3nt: TGTGCCAGCAGTTACTTATCTGGGGGCACCAGCACAGATACGCAGTATTTT
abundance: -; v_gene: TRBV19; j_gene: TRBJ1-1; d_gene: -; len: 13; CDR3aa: CASSIAGATEAFF; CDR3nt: TGTGCCAGTAGTATAGCAGGGGCCACTGAAGCTTTCTTT
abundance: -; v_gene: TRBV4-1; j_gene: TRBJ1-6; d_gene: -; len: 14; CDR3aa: CASSQVGGNSPLHF; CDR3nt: TGCGCCAGCAGCCAAGTAGGTGGTAATTCACCCCTCCACTTT
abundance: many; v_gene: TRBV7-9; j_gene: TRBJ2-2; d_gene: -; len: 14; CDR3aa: CASSLKGNTGELFF; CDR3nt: TGTGCCAGCAGCTTAAAGGGGAACACCGGGGAGCTGTTTTTT
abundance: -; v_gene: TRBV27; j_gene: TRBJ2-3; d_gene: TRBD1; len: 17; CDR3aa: CASSFAGTGFSTDTQYF; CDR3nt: TGTGCCAGCAGTTTTGCTGGGACAGGGTTCAGCACAGATACGCAGTATTTT
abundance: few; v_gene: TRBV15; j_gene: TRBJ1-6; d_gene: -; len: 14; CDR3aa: CATSRDLGALSLHF; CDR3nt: TGTGCCACCAGCAGAGATCTAGGCGCCTTATCCCTCCACTTT
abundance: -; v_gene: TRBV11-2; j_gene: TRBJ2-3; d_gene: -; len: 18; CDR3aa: CASSLDRARGARADTQYF; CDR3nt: TGTGCCAGCAGCTTAGATCGGGCCCGGGGGGCGAGGGCAGATACGCAGTATTTT
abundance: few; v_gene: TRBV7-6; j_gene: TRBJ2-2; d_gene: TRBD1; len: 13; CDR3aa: CASSWTGDGELFF; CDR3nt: TGTGCCAGCAGTTGGACAGGGGACGGGGAGCTGTTTTTT
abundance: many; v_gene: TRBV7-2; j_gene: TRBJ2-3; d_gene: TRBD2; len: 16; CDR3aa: CASSYHSGGSTDTQYF; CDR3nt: TGTGCCAGCAGCTACCACTCGGGGGGAAGCACAGATACGCAGTATTTT
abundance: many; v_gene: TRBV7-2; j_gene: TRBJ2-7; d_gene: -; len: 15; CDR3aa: CASSLDAAALYEQYF; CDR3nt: TGTGCCAGCAGCTTAGATGCAGCGGCCCTCTACGAGCAGTACTTC
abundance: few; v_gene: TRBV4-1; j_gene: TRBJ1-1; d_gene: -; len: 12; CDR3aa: CASSHVDTEAFF; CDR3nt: TGCGCCAGCAGCCATGTTGATACTGAAGCTTTCTTT
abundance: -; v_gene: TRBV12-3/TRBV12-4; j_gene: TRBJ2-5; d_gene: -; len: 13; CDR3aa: CASTPSRIETQYF; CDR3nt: TGTGCCAGCACCCCTTCCAGGATAGAGACCCAGTACTTC
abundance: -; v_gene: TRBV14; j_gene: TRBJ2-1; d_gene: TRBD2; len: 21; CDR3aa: CASSLRTSPGLVFESYNEQFF; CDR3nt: TGTGCCAGCAGCCTACGGACGTCACCGGGACTAGTGTTCGAAAGCTACAATGAGCAGTTCTTC
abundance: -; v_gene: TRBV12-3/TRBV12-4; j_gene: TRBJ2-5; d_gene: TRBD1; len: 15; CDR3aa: CASSSGTGGFETQYF; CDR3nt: TGTGCCAGCAGTTCCGGGACAGGGGGCTTTGAAACCCAGTACTTC
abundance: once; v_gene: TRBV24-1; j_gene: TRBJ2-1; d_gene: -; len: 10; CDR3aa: CATPWANQFF; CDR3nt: TGTGCCACGCCTTGGGCCAATCAGTTCTTC
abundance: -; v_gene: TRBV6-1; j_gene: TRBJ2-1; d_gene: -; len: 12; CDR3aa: CASSEIGNEQFF; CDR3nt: TGTGCCAGCAGTGAGATAGGGAATGAGCAGTTCTTC
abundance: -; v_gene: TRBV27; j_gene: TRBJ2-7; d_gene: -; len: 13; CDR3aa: CASSLGSVSEQYF; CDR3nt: TGTGCCAGCAGTTTAGGGTCGGTTAGCGAGCAGTACTTC
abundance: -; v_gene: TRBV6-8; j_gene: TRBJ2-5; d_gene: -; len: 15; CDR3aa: CASSYGEANQETQYF; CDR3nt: TGTGCCAGCAGTTACGGGGAGGCCAACCAAGAGACCCAGTACTTC
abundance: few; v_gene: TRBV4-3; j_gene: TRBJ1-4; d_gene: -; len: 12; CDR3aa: CASSQGAGKLFF; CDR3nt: TGCGCCAGCAGCCAAGGGGCGGGAAAACTGTTTTTT
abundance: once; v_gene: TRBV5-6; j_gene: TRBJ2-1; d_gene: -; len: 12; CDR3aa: CASSLLDLEQFF; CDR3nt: TGTGCCAGCAGCTTACTAGATCTTGAGCAGTTCTTC
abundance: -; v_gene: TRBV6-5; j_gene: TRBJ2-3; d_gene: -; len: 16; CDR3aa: CASSYSRRGTTDTQYF; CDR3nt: TGTGCCAGCAGTTACTCGAGAAGGGGAACCACAGATACGCAGTATTTT
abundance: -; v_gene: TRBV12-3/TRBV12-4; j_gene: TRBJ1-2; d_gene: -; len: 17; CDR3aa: CASSPTSYGAGSSGYTF; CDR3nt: TGTGCCAGCAGTCCCACGAGCTATGGGGCAGGGAGTAGTGGCTACACCTTC
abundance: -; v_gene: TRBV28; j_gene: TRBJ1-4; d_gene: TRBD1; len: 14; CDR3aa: CASSRQGIVEKLFF; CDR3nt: TGTGCCAGCAGCAGACAGGGGATAGTTGAAAAACTGTTTTTT
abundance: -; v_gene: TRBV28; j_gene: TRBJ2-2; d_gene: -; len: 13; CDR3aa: CASSPNRAGELFF; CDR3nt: TGTGCCAGCAGTCCCAATAGGGCCGGGGAGCTGTTTTTT
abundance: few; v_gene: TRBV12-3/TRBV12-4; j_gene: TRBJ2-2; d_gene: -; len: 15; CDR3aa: CASSPPGAVGGELFF; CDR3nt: TGTGCCAGCAGTCCCCCCGGGGCGGTAGGCGGGGAGCTGTTTTTT
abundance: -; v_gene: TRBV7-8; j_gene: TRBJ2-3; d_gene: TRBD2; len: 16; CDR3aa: CASSLEAGGLEDTQYF; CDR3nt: TGTGCCAGCAGCTTAGAGGCGGGGGGGCTAGAAGATACGCAGTATTTT
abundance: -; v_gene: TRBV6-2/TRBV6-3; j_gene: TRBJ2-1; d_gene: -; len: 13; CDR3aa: CASSAPWDNEQFF; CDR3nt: TGTGCCAGCAGTGCCCCCTGGGACAATGAGCAGTTCTTC
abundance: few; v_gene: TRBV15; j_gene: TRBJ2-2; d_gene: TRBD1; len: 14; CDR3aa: CATGPGQGTGELFF; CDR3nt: TGTGCCACAGGCCCGGGACAGGGGACCGGGGAGCTGTTTTTT
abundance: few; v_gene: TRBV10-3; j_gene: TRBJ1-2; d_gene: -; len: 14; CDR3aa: CAISEGRERYGYTF; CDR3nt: TGTGCCATCAGTGAGGGCAGGGAGAGGTATGGCTACACCTTC
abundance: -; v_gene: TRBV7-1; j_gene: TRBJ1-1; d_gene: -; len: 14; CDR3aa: CASRADSGNTEAFF; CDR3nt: TGTGCCAGCAGGGCGGACTCGGGGAACACTGAAGCTTTCTTT
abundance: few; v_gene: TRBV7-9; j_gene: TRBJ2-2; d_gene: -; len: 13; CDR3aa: CASSLQGIGELFF; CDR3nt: TGTGCCAGCAGCTTACAGGGCATCGGGGAGCTGTTTTTT
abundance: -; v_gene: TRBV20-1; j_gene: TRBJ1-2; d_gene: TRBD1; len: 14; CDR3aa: CSATGTGRNYGYTF; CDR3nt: TGCAGTGCAACCGGGACAGGGAGAAACTATGGCTACACCTTC
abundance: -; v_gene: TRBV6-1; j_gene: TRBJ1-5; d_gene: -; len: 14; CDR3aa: CASSEVGYNQPQHF; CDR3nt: TGTGCCAGCAGTGAGGTCGGATACAATCAGCCCCAGCATTTT
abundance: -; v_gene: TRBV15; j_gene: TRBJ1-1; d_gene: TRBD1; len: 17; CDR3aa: CATSRKRQGATNTEAFF; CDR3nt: TGTGCCACCAGCAGAAAAAGACAGGGGGCTACGAACACTGAAGCTTTCTTT
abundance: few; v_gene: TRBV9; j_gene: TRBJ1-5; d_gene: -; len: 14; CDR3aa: CASSGQYSNQPQHF; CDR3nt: TGTGCCAGCAGCGGACAGTATAGCAATCAGCCCCAGCATTTT
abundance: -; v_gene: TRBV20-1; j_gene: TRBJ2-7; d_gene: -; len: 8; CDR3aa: CRGAEQYF; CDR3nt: TGCCGCGGAGCCGAGCAGTACTTC
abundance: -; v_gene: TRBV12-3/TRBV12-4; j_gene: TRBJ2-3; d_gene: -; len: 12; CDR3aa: CASSFLDVTQYF; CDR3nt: TGTGCCAGCAGTTTTTTGGACGTTACGCAGTATTTT